This TCR beta chain is drawn from a study of blood T cell repertoires in COVID-19. On the study more broadly: The United States, Italy and Spain provided the acute and convalescent COVID-19 samples.

The germline V and J ends were trimmed by 4 bases and 15 bases, with 19 bases remaining between them. The CDR3 loop spans 13 amino acids. Germline V gene lookup returns CDR1 SNHLY and CDR2 FYNNEI. Under the authors' procedure: Amplified reference gene primers provided the basis for estimating nucleated cell counts. The data were produced by immunoSEQ multiplex PCR, yet TCRdb's version contains in-frame clones alone and is incomplete. The D gene and trimming were derived from the DNA, and the V and J assignments and clone size from that table. The sample holds 85,000 to 100,000 clones, around 90% seen once. This clone occurred once.

This chain uses TRBV2 with TRBJ2-1; D is perhaps TRBD1 (6 bases). This TCR was recovered from a middle-aged man with COVID-19, enrolled during active disease. The sequenced sample was peripheral blood. CDR3 nucleotide sequence: TGTGCCAGCAGTGTCCCCCCAGGGGTGGATCCGTTCTTC. It is translated as CASSVPPGVDPFF.